This record looks at one TCR beta chain sequence and its context. Its specificity is not known. This sample is drawn from a study of lymphopenia after photon versus proton radiotherapy. Profiled with immunoSEQ multiplex PCR; TCRdb holds only in-frame clones, not every one. Found here are 25,000 to 30,000 clones, roughly 87% of them singletons; the top ten hold roughly 19%. With V trimmed by 3 bases and J by 4 bases, 5 bases remained unmatched. CDR1 and CDR2 (germline): SGDLS, YYNGEE. The CDR3 is 14 residues long. Study findings and constraints: Relative stability marked proton patients; photon patients lost diversity and naive cells. In patients who died, overall survival fell as post-nadir TCR diversity dropped more.

The sequencing here drew on peripheral blood, taken from a patient treated with photon-based radiotherapy. The chain joins TRBV9 to TRBJ2-3; 7 bases are a match to TRBD2. The TCR was taken from a man in his fifties or sixties with gastric cancer. In nucleotides, the CDR3 is TGTGCCAGCAGCGGGGGCGGGGGAGCAGATACGCAGTATTTT. Translation gives CASSGGGGADTQYF.